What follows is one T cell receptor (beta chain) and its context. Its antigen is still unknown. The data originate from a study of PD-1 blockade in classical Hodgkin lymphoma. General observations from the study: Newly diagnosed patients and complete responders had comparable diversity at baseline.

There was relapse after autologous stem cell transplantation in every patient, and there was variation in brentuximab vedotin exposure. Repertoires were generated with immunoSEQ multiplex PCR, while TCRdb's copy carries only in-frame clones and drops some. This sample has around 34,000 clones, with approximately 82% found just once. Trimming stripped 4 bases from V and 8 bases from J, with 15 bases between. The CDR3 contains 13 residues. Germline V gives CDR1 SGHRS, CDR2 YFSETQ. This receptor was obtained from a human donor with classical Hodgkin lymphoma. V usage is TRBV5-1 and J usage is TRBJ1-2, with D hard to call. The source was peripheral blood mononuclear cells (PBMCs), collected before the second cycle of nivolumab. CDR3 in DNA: TGCGCCAGCAGCCCCCGGGTAGGTGAAGGCTACACCTTC. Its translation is CASSPRVGEGYTF. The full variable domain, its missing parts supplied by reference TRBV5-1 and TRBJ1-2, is KAGVTQTPRYLIKTRGQQVTLSCSPISGHRSVSWYQQTPGQGLQFLFEYFSETQRNKGNFPGRFSGRQFSNSRSEMNVSTLELGDSALYLCASSPRVGEGYTFGSGTRLTVV.